These T cell receptor beta chains were read from a single sample in a study of blood T cell repertoires in COVID-19. Using immunoSEQ multiplex PCR, the repertoire was profiled, and TCRdb retains in-frame clones only, with some absent. The sample lists over 75,000 clones; 85% to 95% were seen once. Specimen: peripheral blood. These receptors all stem from a man between 60 and 75 years old with acute or convalescent COVID-19. The CDR3 runs from the conserved cysteine through the conserved F or W. The D gene is left open where the match is weak. Clone size is shown for a subset of rows, as once, few, many or a class of expanded clone.

v_gene	j_gene	d_gene	len	abundance	CDR3nt	CDR3aa
TRBV2	TRBJ2-7	NA	18	NA	TGTGCCAGCAGTGACATCGCGCGGAGGGACAGACGCTCCTACGAGCAGTACTTC	CASSDIARRDRRSYEQYF
TRBV10-2	TRBJ2-3	NA	17	few	TGCGCCAGCAGTGAGCCCATCTCCCTCAAGGAGTCAGATACGCAGTATTTT	CASSEPISLKESDTQYF
TRBV7-9	TRBJ1-1	TRBD1	13	few	TGTGCCAGCAAGACAGGGGTGGCCACTGAAGCTTTCTTT	CASKTGVATEAFF
TRBV12-3/TRBV12-4	TRBJ1-2	NA	12	NA	TGTGCCAGCAGTTTAGAGGGGGACGGCTACACCTTC	CASSLEGDGYTF
TRBV18	TRBJ2-7	TRBD1	15	NA	TGTGCCAGCTCACAAACCGGGACAGCCGCGGATGAGCAGTACTTC	CASSQTGTAADEQYF
TRBV13	TRBJ2-2	NA	14	NA	TGTGCCACCGCGGAGGGGGCGCCCACCGGGGAGCTGTTTTTT	CATAEGAPTGELFF
TRBV27	TRBJ2-2	TRBD2	15	NA	TGTGCCAGCAGACTAGCGGGAGTTCCCGCCGGGGAGCTGTTTTTT	CASRLAGVPAGELFF
TRBV11-1	TRBJ2-3	NA	16	NA	TGTGCCAGCAGCCCCCCCCATTCGGGAGGCACAGATACGCAGTATTTT	CASSPPHSGGTDTQYF
TRBV7-2	TRBJ2-7	TRBD2	15	NA	TGTGCCAGCAGCTTACCACACTCTAGCGGGAGCGAGCAGTACTTC	CASSLPHSSGSEQYF
TRBV7-2	TRBJ2-7	NA	15	NA	TGTGCCAGCAGCTTAGCGGCGAGCGGCCCCTACGAGCAGTACTTC	CASSLAASGPYEQYF
TRBV27	TRBJ1-4	NA	13	NA	TGTGCCAGCAAGTTCTCAGGAACCGAAAAACTGTTTTTT	CASKFSGTEKLFF
TRBV21-1	TRBJ2-1	NA	20	NA	TGTGCCAGCAGCAAAGCCGCCAGGGGGCGTAGGAGGGCCGAAAACAATGAGCAGTTCTTC	CASSKAARGRRRAENNEQFF
TRBV28	TRBJ2-5	NA	12	NA	TGTGCCAGCAGTGCGGGTGGAGAGACCCAGTACTTC	CASSAGGETQYF
TRBV19	TRBJ2-7	TRBD1	14	NA	TGTGCCAGTAGTACGAGGGGGCTGGGGTCCGAGCAGTACTTC	CASSTRGLGSEQYF
TRBV28	TRBJ2-1	NA	13	few	TGTGCCCTAGGTGGGACTTACTACAATGAGCAGTTCTTC	CALGGTYYNEQFF
TRBV5-4	TRBJ1-4	NA	13	NA	TGTGCCAGCAGCCCACAGGGTAATGAAAAACTGTTTTTT	CASSPQGNEKLFF